This paragraph covers one T cell receptor beta chain sequence. The antigen is unknown. Stem cell-like memory, regulatory, central memory and naive CD4+ cells were sorted via CD45RO/CCR7/CD25/CD127/CD95/CD27. The authors reverse transcribed all of the isolated RNA, so sequencing captured expressed TCRB transcripts. Libraries were prepared by immunoSEQ multiplex PCR; TCRdb keeps only in-frame clonotypes and omits some of them. The sample lists about 360,000 clones; around an eighth were seen once. The data derive from a study of beta chain features in type 1 diabetes. About the study: All samples yielded some 100,000,000 examined sorted cells. Study results and caveats: Naive, central memory and Treg TCRB repertoires appeared more alike in patients than in healthy donors. An over-representation of cells with high TCR expression could result from cDNA sequencing. People with Type 1 diabetes carried modestly yet significantly shorter TCRB CDR3s in all four CD4+ subsets.

The CDR3 covers 12 residues. Per germline, CDR1 SGHNT and CDR2 YENEEA. The V gene end was trimmed by 1 base and the J gene end by 16 bases; junction bases not matched to a gene: 4. The clonotype originates from a young woman with type 1 diabetes. J is TRBJ2-1 and V is TRBV11-3; 10 nucleotides align to TRBD2. Specimen: naive CD4+ T cells from blood. The CDR3 region is CASSLGPSGSFF. The CDR3, as DNA: TGTGCCAGCAGCTTAGGGCCTAGCGGGAGTTTCTTC. The full variable domain, with the rest looked up from reference TRBV11-3 and TRBJ2-1, is EAGVVQSPRYKIIEKKQPVAFWCNPISGHNTLYWYLQNLGQGPELLIRYENEEAVDDSQLPKDRFSAERLKGVDSTLKIQPAELGDSAVYLCASSLGPSGSFFGPGTRLTVL.